The sequence of this T cell receptor (beta chain) was determined in a study of tumor T cells in aggressive B-cell lymphoma. Data came from immunoSEQ multiplex PCR; TCRdb stores just in-frame clones and leaves some out. The table includes some 11,000 clones, about 90% detected once. Unmatched junction bases numbered 17, after V lost 6 bases and J lost 3 bases. Germline V gene sequence: CDR1 MDHEN, CDR2 SYDVKM. This CDR3 spans 17 amino acids. The clonotype comes from an adult with diffuse large B cell lymphoma. The sequencing input was tumor tissue. The gene calls are TRBV28 and TRBJ2-7; the match to TRBD2 covers 7 bases. The CDR3, as DNA: TGTGCCAGCAGCACCGGACTAGGGCGCGGCGCTCTCTACGAGCAGTACTTC. Residues: CASSTGLGRGALYEQYF.